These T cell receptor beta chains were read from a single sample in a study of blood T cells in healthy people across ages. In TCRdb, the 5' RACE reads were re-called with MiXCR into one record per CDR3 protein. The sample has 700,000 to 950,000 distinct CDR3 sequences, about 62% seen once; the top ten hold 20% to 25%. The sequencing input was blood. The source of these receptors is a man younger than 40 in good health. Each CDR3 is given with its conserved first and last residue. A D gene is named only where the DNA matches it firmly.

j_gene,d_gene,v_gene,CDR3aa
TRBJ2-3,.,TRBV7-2,CASSLVDRSTDTQYF
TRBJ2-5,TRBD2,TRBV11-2,CASSLDHLTSDSSTEETQYF
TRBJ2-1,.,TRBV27,CATRHVTGNEQFF
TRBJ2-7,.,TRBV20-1,CSAPLLGKVYEQYF
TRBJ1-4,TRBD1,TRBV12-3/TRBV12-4,CASSSGQGNEKLFF
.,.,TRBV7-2,CASSKNREWGYEQYF
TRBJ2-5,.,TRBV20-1,CSARDLQGGGETQYF
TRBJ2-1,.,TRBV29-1,CSGERLGEQFF
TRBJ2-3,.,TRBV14,CASSQSQEDTQYF
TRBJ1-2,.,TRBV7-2,CASSLPERRDGGSGYTF
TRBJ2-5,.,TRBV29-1,CSVEDRTGWKETQYF
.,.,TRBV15,CATSATTGRHYEQYF
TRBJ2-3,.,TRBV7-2,CASSFISTDTQYF
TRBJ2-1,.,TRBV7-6,CASSLGGRASDEQFF
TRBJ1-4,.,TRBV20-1,CSARVVGGTNEKLFF
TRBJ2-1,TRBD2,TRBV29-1,CSVQTSGGTSGETQFF
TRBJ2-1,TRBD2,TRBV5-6,CASSSTSDEQFF
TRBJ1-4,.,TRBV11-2,CASSLAGYNEKLFF
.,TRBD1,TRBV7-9,CASSPIQGYEQYF
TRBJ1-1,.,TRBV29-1,CSVEAELQGRAFF
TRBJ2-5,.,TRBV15,CATSREASRGAGETQYF
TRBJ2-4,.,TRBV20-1,CSATLKSRFVQYF
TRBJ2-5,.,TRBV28,CASRFAGYEETQYF
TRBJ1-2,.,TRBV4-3,CASSQEGPGSINYGYTF
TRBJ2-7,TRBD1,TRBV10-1,CASSVSRTGGHEQYF
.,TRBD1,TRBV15,CATSRDGQGFHEQYF
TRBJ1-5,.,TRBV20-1,CSAADSYQPQHF